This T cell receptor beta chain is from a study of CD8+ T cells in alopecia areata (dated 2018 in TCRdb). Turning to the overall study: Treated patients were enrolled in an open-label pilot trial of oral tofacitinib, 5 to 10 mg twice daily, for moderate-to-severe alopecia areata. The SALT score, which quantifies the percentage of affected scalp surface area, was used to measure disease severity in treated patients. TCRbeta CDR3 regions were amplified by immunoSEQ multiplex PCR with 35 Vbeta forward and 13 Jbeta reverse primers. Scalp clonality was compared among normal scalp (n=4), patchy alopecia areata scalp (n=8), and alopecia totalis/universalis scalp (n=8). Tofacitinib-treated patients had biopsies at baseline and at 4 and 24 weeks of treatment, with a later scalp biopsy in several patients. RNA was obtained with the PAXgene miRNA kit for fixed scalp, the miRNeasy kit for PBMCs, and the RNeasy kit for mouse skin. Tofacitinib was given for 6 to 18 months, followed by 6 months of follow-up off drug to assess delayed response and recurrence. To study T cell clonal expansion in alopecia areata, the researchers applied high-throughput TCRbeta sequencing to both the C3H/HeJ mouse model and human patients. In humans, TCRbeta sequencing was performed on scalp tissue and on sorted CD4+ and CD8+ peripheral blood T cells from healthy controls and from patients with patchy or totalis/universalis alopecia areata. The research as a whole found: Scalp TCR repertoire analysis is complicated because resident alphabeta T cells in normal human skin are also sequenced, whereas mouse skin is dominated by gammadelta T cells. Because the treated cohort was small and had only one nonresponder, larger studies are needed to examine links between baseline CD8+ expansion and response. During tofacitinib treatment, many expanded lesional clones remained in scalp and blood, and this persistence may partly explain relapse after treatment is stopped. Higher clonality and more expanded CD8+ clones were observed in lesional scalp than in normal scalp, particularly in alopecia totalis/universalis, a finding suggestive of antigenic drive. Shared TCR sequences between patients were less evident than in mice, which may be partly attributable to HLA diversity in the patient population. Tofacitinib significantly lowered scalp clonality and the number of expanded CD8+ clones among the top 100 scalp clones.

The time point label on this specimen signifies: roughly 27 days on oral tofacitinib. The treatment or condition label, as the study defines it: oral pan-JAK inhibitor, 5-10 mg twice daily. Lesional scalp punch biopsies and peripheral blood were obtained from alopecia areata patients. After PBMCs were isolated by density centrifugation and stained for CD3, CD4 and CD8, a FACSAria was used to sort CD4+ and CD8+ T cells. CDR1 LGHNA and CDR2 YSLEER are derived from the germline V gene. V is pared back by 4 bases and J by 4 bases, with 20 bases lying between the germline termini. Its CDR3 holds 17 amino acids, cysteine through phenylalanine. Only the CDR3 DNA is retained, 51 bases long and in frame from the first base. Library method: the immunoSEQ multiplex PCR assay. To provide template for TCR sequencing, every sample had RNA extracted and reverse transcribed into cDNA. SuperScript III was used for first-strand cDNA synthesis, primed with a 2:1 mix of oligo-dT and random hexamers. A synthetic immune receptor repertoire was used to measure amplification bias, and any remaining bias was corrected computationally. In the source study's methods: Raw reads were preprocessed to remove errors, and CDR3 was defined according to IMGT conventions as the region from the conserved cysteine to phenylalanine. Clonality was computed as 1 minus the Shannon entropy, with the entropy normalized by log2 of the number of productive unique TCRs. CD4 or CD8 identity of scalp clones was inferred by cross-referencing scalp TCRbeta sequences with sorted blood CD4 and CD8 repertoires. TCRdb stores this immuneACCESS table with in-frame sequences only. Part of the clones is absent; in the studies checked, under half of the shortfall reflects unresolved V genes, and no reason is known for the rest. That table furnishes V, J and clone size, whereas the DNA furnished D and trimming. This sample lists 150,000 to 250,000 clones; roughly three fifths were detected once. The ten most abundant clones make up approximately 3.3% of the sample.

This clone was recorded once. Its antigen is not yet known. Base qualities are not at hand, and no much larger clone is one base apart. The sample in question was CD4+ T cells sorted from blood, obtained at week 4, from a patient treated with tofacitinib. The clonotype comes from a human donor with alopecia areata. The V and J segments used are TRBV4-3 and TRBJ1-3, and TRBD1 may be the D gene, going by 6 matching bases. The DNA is TGCGCCAGCAGCCGGCAGCCCTCGGACAGTGGAGGAAACACCATATATTTT. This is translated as CASSRQPSDSGGNTIYF.